This TCR beta chain was sequenced during a study of memory CD4+ T cells and cytomegalovirus serostatus. For the study at large: This sample comes from healthy Belgian adults, eight or nine CMV seropositive, 20 to 25 seronegative. Study-level points and caveats: Suggested: most of the CMV-linked TCR signature lies in CD4+ memory cells.

The CDR3 spans 15 residues. From germline, CDR1 is MRHNA and CDR2 SNTAGT. Trimming stripped 4 bases from V and 4 bases from J, with 16 bases between. On this clone: Its antigen is as yet unknown.

Study processing details: Out-of-frame sequences were removed, leaving about 2,300,000 distinct TCRbeta sequences. TCRdb's table, derived via immunoSEQ multiplex PCR, lists solely in-frame clones and lacks some. D and trimming come from the DNA, and the V and J calls and clone size come from that table. The sample lists about 75,000 clones, roughly three quarters occurring once. Single viable CD3+CD4+CD8-CD45RO+ cells were sorted as the memory CD4+ T cells. Source material: memory CD4+ T cells from blood. The rearrangement uses TRBV6-4 and TRBJ1-2; D remains ambiguous. The receptor comes from an adult in good health and CMV-seropositive. CDR3 amino acids: CASSVEAGLSYGYTF. As DNA, the CDR3 is TGTGCCAGCAGTGTCGAGGCAGGCTTAAGCTATGGCTACACCTTC.